The 8 T cell receptor beta chains below all came from one sample that was sequenced in a study of cytomegalovirus exposure and HLA in healthy donors. Amplification used 60 Vbeta primers and 13 Jbeta primers. Clones were sequenced by immunoSEQ multiplex PCR, and TCRdb holds only the in-frame ones, with some missing. The sample has about 100,000 clones; 70% to 80% are singletons. The sample consisted of PBMCs. The source is a female donor in good health and CMV-seropositive.

This sequence joins TRBV7-8 and TRBJ2-3; 8 bases line up with TRBD1. CDR3 length: 17 residues. Losses at the gene ends were 1 base for V and 2 bases for J; bases not matched to a gene: 8. Germline CDR1 and CDR2: SGHVS and FQNEAQ. The DNA for the CDR3 is TGTGCCAGCAGCTTAGAGACAGGGGTCCAAATCACAGATACGCAGTATTTT. This gives the protein CASSLETGVQITDTQYF.

V gene TRBV6-5 combines with J gene TRBJ2-7; TRBD1 matches at 7 bases. Trimming cost V 4 bases and J 4 bases; bases outside gene matches: 10. The V gene's germline CDR1 is MNHEY and CDR2 SVGAGI. CDR3 size: 15 residues. The CDR3 DNA sequence: TGTGCCAGCAGTTCGACCTCGACAGGGTGGTACGAGCAGTACTTC. Protein product: CASSSTSTGWYEQYF.

In this sample, this clone turned up a few times. V is TRBV29-1 and J is TRBJ2-7; perhaps TRBD1 as D (5 bases). CDR1 and CDR2 from the germline V gene are SQVTM and ANQGSEA. This CDR3 is built from 11 residues. Trimming took off 7 bases at V and 2 bases at J, with 9 bases between the two ends. The CDR3 is CSATETYEQYF. The CDR3 DNA sequence: TGCAGCGCGACAGAAACCTACGAGCAGTACTTC.

This clone was observed a single time. In DNA, the CDR3 is TGTGCCAGCAGCTCGGACAGGGAGGCAGGCTACACCTTC. It specifies CASSSDREAGYTF. The chain recombines TRBV7-2 with TRBJ1-2; 8 bases are a match to TRBD1. The CDR3 consists of 13 residues. Germline V gene lookup returns CDR1 SGHTA and CDR2 FQGNSA. Unmatched junction bases numbered 6, after V lost 4 bases and J lost 8 bases.

The V gene is TRBV10-3, the J gene TRBJ1-1; TRBD1 matches 9 bases. Germline CDR1 reads ENHRY; CDR2 reads SYGVKD. The CDR3 loop spans 13 amino acids. V lost 10 bases to trimming and J lost 2 bases; unmatched junction nucleotides: 5. The CDR3 here is CATGTGLNTEAFF. CDR3 nucleotide sequence: TGTGCCACCGGGACAGGGTTAAACACTGAAGCTTTCTTT.

V and J are TRBV7-9 and TRBJ1-2; D gene ambiguous. V was cut by 8 bases and J by 9 bases, with 13 bases left in between. There are 11 residues in the CDR3. Germline CDR1 SEHNR, CDR2 FQNEAQ (reference sequence). The CDR3 region has the DNA TGTGCCAGCGCCCCCGGGAACTGCTACACCTTC. Its translation is CASAPGNCYTF. Drawing the rest from reference TRBV7-9 and TRBJ1-2, the complete variable domain is DTGVSQNPRHKITKRGQNVTFRCDPISEHNRLYWYRQTLGQGPEFLTYFQNEAQLEKSRLLSDRFSAERPKGSFSTLEIQRTEQGDSAMYLCASAPGNCYTFGSGTRLTVV.

This chain links TRBV4-1 with TRBJ1-5, with D uncertain. Germline V gene data show CDR1 as MGHRA and CDR2 as YSYEKL. This CDR3 spans 15 amino acids. Trimming stripped 0 bases from V and 7 bases from J, with 13 bases between. CDR3 DNA: TGCGCCAGCAGCCAAGAGATTGGAATCGGGCAGCCCCAGCATTTT. As protein: CASSQEIGIGQPQHF.

The V call is TRBV7-2, the J call TRBJ1-1; D is unresolved. The CDR3 is 14 residues long. V lost 5 bases to trimming and J lost 1 base, with 11 bases between them. Germline CDR1 is SGHTA and CDR2 is FQGNSA. Written as DNA, the CDR3 is TGTGCCAGCAGCCCAGGTCGGTGGAACACTGAAGCTTTCTTT. Its translation is CASSPGRWNTEAFF.